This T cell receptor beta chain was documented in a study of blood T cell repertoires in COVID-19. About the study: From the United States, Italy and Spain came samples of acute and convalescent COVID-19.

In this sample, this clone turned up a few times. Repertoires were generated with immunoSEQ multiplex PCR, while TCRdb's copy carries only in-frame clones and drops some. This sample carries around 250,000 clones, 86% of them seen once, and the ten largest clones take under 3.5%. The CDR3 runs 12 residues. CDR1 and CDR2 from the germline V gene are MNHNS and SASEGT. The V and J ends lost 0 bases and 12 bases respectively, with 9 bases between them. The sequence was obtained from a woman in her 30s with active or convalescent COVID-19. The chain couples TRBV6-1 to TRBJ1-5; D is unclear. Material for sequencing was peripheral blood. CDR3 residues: CASSEALGSQHF. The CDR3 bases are TGTGCCAGCAGTGAAGCGCTCGGTAGCCAGCATTTT.